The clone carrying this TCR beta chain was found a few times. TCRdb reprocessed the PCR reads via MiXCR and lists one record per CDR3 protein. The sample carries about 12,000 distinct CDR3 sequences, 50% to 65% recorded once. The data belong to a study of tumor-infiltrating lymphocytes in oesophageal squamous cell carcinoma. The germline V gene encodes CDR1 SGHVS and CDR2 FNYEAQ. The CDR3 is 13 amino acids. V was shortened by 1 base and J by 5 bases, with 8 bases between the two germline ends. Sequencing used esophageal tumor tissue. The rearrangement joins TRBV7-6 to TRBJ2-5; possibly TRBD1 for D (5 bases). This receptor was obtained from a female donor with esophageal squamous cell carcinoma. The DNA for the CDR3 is TGTGCCAGCAGCTTAGGACAGATGGAGACCCAGTACTTC. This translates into CASSLGQMETQYF.